Each of the 22 T cell receptor beta chains below was sequenced from the same sample in a study of neurological immune-mediated disorders. TCRdb reanalysed the 5' RACE reads using MiXCR and keeps one entry per CDR3 protein. The data contain roughly 60,000 distinct CDR3 sequences, 3.5% to 4.5% of them seen just once; the ten biggest clones take up less than 2.5%. The sequencing sample was made of PBMCs. These receptors all come from a woman between 45 and 60 years old with multiple sclerosis.

Concerning this clonotype itself: The conserved final phenylalanine or tryptophan is absent from the CDR3, which likely points to a read error. V usage is TRBV7-9 and J usage is TRBJ1-1; no firm D call. Per germline, CDR1 SEHNR and CDR2 FQNEAQ (reference sequence). The CDR3 runs 14 residues. V shed 1 base and J shed 1 base, with 7 bases lying between them. The DNA of the CDR3 is TGTGCCAGCAGCTTAGGGGCCGGGAACACTGAAGCTTTCAAT. Protein sequence: CASSLGAGNTEAFN.

In this sample, this clonotype turned up a few times. The chain joins TRBV20-1 to TRBJ2-3; D may be TRBD2 (5 bases). Trimming removed 6 bases at V and 5 bases at J, with 9 bases between. This CDR3 has 11 residues. Germline V gene sequence: CDR1 DFQATT, CDR2 SNEGSKA (reference sequence). CDR3 region: CSAPSGDTQYF. Here the CDR3 DNA reads TGCAGTGCACCGAGCGGAGATACGCAGTATTTT.

The table lists this clonotype with many counts. The chain joins TRBV20-1 to TRBJ2-3, with D possibly being TRBD1 or TRBD2 (5 bases each). CDR1 and CDR2 (germline): DFQATT, SNEGSKA (reference sequence). The CDR3 totals 15 residues. The V end lost 6 bases, the J end lost 2 bases, and 18 bases lay between the germline ends. In DNA form, the CDR3 reads TGCAGTGCAGTCCAGGGAGAACCCCCCACAGATACGCAGTATTTT. Amino acid sequence: CSAVQGEPPTDTQYF.

This clonotype was detected only a few times. This chain uses TRBV25-1 with TRBJ1-3; 8 bases agree with TRBD1. Germline CDR1 reads MGHDK; CDR2 reads SYGVNS. The CDR3 is 17 residues long. V trimming: 1 base; J trimming: 4 bases; junction bases outside the gene matches: 9. CDR3 protein: CASSEFPGQGGGNTIYF. The CDR3 DNA sequence: TGTGCCAGCAGTGAATTTCCTGGACAGGGTGGCGGAAACACCATATATTTT.

A few counts support this clonotype. A much bigger clone sits one base away, suggesting this may be a read error. The V gene is TRBV29-1, the J gene TRBJ2-1, with D possibly matching TRBD2 (6 bases). The CDR3 sequence is 11 residues long. Trimming removed 2 bases at V and 9 bases at J, with 8 bases between. Germline V gene data show CDR1 as SQVTM and CDR2 as ANQGSEA. CDR3 residues: CSVERLGEQFF. In DNA form, the CDR3 reads TGCAGCGTTGAAAGACTAGGTGAGCAGTTCTTC.

This clonotype was detected many times. The chain recombines TRBV12-3 or TRBV12-4 with TRBJ2-1; 8 positions agree with TRBD1. Trimming removed 2 bases from V and 4 bases from J; junction bases left unmatched: 13. The CDR3 is 18 residues long. The CDR3 reads CASSLQEAGGDLYNEQFF. The CDR3 DNA is TGTGCCAGCAGTTTACAGGAGGCAGGGGGCGACTTATACAATGAGCAGTTCTTC.

This clonotype was detected many times. The CDR3 DNA follows: TGTGCCAGCAGTTTGGGGGGCCACGAGCAGTACTTC. This encodes CASSLGGHEQYF. The chain employs TRBV12-3 or TRBV12-4 and TRBJ2-7; D is possibly TRBD1 or TRBD2 (6 bases each). The CDR3 totals 12 residues. The V and J ends lost 3 bases and 5 bases respectively, with 8 bases between them.

This chain connects TRBV20-1 to TRBJ2-2; no clear D. The V end was cut by 3 bases, the J end by 3 bases, with 2 bases between. The length of the CDR3 is 11 residues. The V gene's germline CDR1 is DFQATT and CDR2 SNEGSKA (reference sequence). The CDR3: CSARDTGELFF. The DNA of the CDR3 is TGCAGTGCTAGGGACACCGGGGAGCTGTTTTTT.

Ten or more counts support this clonotype. The V call is TRBV5-1, the J call TRBJ1-2; D remains unclear. From germline, CDR1 is SGHRS and CDR2 YFSETQ. This CDR3 has 13 residues. Trimming pared 6 bases from V and 2 bases from J, leaving 11 bases between. The CDR3 here is CASTLSPNYGYTF. The CDR3 DNA reads as TGCGCCAGCACCCTCTCTCCAAACTATGGCTACACCTTC.

This clonotype was observed at least ten times. The rearrangement links TRBV5-1 to TRBJ2-5; 9 bases map to TRBD2. CDR3 length equals 16 residues. V lost 4 bases to trimming and J lost 4 bases; unmatched junction nucleotides: 11. Germline-derived CDR1 and CDR2 are SGHRS and YFSETQ. As DNA, the CDR3 is TGCGCCAGCAGCAGCCGTGGTAGCGGGAGAGGAGAGACCCAGTACTTC. Translated, it gives CASSSRGSGRGETQYF.

The table lists this clonotype with many counts. The rearrangement joins TRBV7-9 to TRBJ1-6; the D gene is possibly TRBD1 (6 bases). Germline V gene data show CDR1 as SEHNR and CDR2 as FQNEAQ (reference sequence). V was shortened by 5 bases and J by 7 bases, with 12 bases between the two germline ends. This CDR3 spans 14 amino acids. The CDR3 loop is CASSTDSGNSPLHF. Written as DNA, the CDR3 is TGTGCCAGCAGCACGGACAGTGGGAATTCACCCCTCCACTTT.

This clonotype was counted at least ten times. The chain employs TRBV20-1 and TRBJ1-5, with a possible D match to TRBD1 (5 bases). The V end was cut by 3 bases, the J end by 3 bases, with 15 bases between. CDR1 is DFQATT, CDR2 SNEGSKA, per germline (reference sequence). This CDR3 has 15 residues. CDR3 region: CSASAGTTLNQPQHF. The CDR3 DNA is TGCAGTGCTAGTGCCGGGACCACCCTCAATCAGCCCCAGCATTTT.

This clonotype was seen repeatedly, ten times or more. V gene TRBV7-2 combines with J gene TRBJ1-1, with 10 nucleotides matching TRBD1. V trimming: 7 bases; J trimming: 5 bases; junction bases outside the gene matches: 10. CDR3 size: 15 residues. Germline CDR1 and CDR2: SGHTA and FQGNSA. CDR3 in amino acids: CASTLSTGGGTEAFF. In DNA form, the CDR3 reads TGTGCCAGCACCCTATCGACAGGGGGCGGGACTGAAGCTTTCTTT.

This clonotype was picked up many times. The rearrangement uses TRBV29-1 and TRBJ1-2, with a tentative D call TRBD1 (5 bases). The CDR3 loop spans 12 amino acids. The germline V gene has CDR1 SQVTM and CDR2 ANQGSEA. V was shortened by 3 bases and J by 7 bases, with 12 bases between the two germline ends. CDR3 protein: CSVEFRGLGYTF. The CDR3 nucleotides read TGCAGCGTTGAGTTCCGGGGCCTTGGCTACACCTTC.

Judged by abundance, this clonotype is medium-sized. The chain combines TRBV7-2 with TRBJ2-7, with D maybe TRBD2 (6 bases). Germline V CDR1 and CDR2: SGHTA, FQGNSA. The V and J ends lost 3 bases and 6 bases respectively, with 15 bases between them. The CDR3 totals 14 residues. This CDR3 reads CASSLHLLALEQYF. The CDR3 nucleotides read TGTGCCAGCAGCTTGCATTTACTAGCCCTCGAGCAGTACTTC.

This clonotype was seen many times. The chain links TRBV7-2 to TRBJ1-2; the match to TRBD1 covers 8 bases. This CDR3 is 15 amino acids long. The V gene end was trimmed by 5 bases and the J gene end by 7 bases; junction bases not matched to a gene: 12. Germline V CDR1 and CDR2: SGHTA, FQGNSA. The chain's CDR3 is CASSTLRTGTGGYTF. The DNA for the CDR3 is TGTGCCAGCAGCACCTTAAGGACAGGGACCGGTGGCTACACCTTC.

This clonotype was seen repeatedly, ten times or more. Written as DNA, the CDR3 is TGTGCCAGCAGTGGTAGCGGGAGAGGGCACGAGCAGTACTTC. Translation gives CASSGSGRGHEQYF. The chain uses TRBV12-3 or TRBV12-4 and TRBJ2-7; TRBD2 matches 9 bases. The CDR3 covers 14 residues. Trimming at V came to 5 bases and at J to 5 bases, leaving 7 bases not matched to a gene.

This clonotype is medium-sized within its sample. The chain combines TRBV5-1 with TRBJ2-2; D unresolved. The ends were cut back, 1 base at V and 1 base at J, with 8 bases in the middle. Germline V gene data show CDR1 as SGHRS and CDR2 as YFSETQ. This CDR3 is 15 amino acids long. CDR3 sequence reads: CASSLSSRNTGELFF. The CDR3 DNA follows: TGCGCCAGCAGCTTGAGTAGCAGGAACACCGGGGAGCTGTTTTTT.

This clonotype has ten or more counts. The V and J genes are TRBV14 and TRBJ2-4; the D gene is possibly TRBD2 (6 bases). The germline V gene encodes CDR1 SGHDN and CDR2 FVKESK. This CDR3 has 16 residues. The V end lost 2 bases, the J end lost 1 base, and 12 bases lay between the germline ends. As DNA, the CDR3 is TGTGCCAGCAGCCAACTGCGGGGAGCGGCCAAAAACATTCAGTACTTC. This encodes CASSQLRGAAKNIQYF.

This clonotype was counted many times. The rearrangement joins TRBV5-1 to TRBJ2-1; TRBD1 might be the D (7 bases). The V end was cut by 4 bases, the J end by 4 bases, with 15 bases between. CDR1 SGHRS and CDR2 YFSETQ come from the germline V gene. The CDR3 consists of 15 residues. The CDR3 sequence: CASSPGGTAYNEQFF. The CDR3 nucleotides read TGCGCCAGCAGCCCGGGCGGGACAGCATACAATGAGCAGTTCTTC.

This clonotype was seen at least ten times. The chain carries TRBV5-1 and TRBJ2-3; 7 bases map to TRBD1. Per the germline V gene, CDR1 is SGHRS and CDR2 is YFSETQ. V lost 0 bases and J lost 2; bases outside the gene matches: 9. The CDR3 covers 17 residues. CDR3 loop: CASSLALTGAHTDTQYF. The CDR3 region has the DNA TGCGCCAGCAGCTTGGCCCTTACAGGGGCCCACACAGATACGCAGTATTTT.

This clonotype has a count of ten or more. The chain joins TRBV7-2 to TRBJ1-3, with no clear D. The CDR3 covers 14 residues. V was clipped by 4 bases and J by 1 base, with 8 bases between them. Per the germline V gene, CDR1 is SGHTA and CDR2 is FQGNSA. The DNA of the CDR3 is TGTGCCAGCAGCTCACACACATCTGGAAACACCATATATTTT. It is translated as CASSSHTSGNTIYF.